These 9 T cell receptor beta chains share one sample of origin, sequenced in a study of read filtering for tumor transcriptome and immune sequencing. Molecular barcoded adaptors covering alpha/delta and beta/gamma chains were used on around 400 ng RNA. MiXCR was run by TCRdb on the reads, yielding one entry per CDR3 protein. The repertoire has about 38,000 distinct CDR3 sequences, roughly an eighth of them found once; the top ten carry 25% to 30%. What was sequenced was a population of CD138-negative cells sorted from bone marrow. These receptors were obtained from a donor older than 35 with multiple myeloma.

The sample holds many counts of this clonotype. V and J are TRBV28 and TRBJ2-1; 7 bases are shared with TRBD2. Germline V gene data show CDR1 as MDHEN and CDR2 as SYDVKM. The CDR3 has 15 residues. Losses at the gene ends were 6 bases for V and 8 bases for J; bases not matched to a gene: 13. CDR3 in amino acids: CASSSGAGTNDEQFF. The CDR3 DNA reads TGTGCCAGCAGCTCCGGGGCCGGGACTAATGATGAGCAGTTCTTC.

This clonotype occurred many times. The chain uses TRBV2 and TRBJ1-5; possibly TRBD1 for D (5 bases). The CDR3 consists of 13 residues. Deletions cut 6 bases from V and 1 base from J, with 7 bases between. Germline values: CDR1 SNHLY, CDR2 FYNNEI. CDR3 in amino acids: CASRGDSNQPQHF. The CDR3 DNA follows: TGTGCCAGCAGGGGGGACAGCAATCAGCCCCAGCATTTT.

This clonotype was seen more than once but under ten times. The chain recombines TRBV6-4 with TRBJ2-2; D gene unclear. The V gene's germline CDR1 is MRHNA and CDR2 SNTAGT. The CDR3 is 12 amino acids. The V end lost 6 bases, the J end lost 2 bases, and 4 bases lay between the germline ends. The DNA for the CDR3 is TGTGCCAGCAGAGATAACACCGGGGAGCTGTTTTTT. Amino acid sequence: CASRDNTGELFF.

This clonotype was counted only a few times. The chain is built from TRBV28 and TRBJ2-5; TRBD2 might be the D (6 bases). Looked up from germline, CDR1 is MDHEN and CDR2 is SYDVKM. Trimming removed 6 bases from V and 4 bases from J, with 15 bases in between. The CDR3 runs 14 residues. CDR3 in DNA: TGTGCCAGCAGGGTAGCGGAAGCACGAGAGACCCAGTACTTC. As protein: CASRVAEARETQYF.

This chain connects TRBV30 to TRBJ2-7; 9 bases match TRBD1. The V gene's germline CDR1 is GTSNPN and CDR2 SVGIG (reference sequence). This CDR3 comprises 14 residues. J gave up 2 bases and V 1 base, and 3 bases lay outside the gene matches. In DNA form, the CDR3 reads TGTGCCTGGAGTGGCGGGACAGGGCCCTACGAGCAGTACTTC. It translates to CAWSGGTGPYEQYF. Variable domain in full (rest from reference TRBV30 and TRBJ2-7): SQTIHQWPATLVQPVGSPLSLECTVEGTSNPNLYWYRQAAGRGLQLLFYSVGIGQISSEVPQNLSASRPQDRQFILSSKKLLLSDSGFYLCAWSGGTGPYEQYFGPGTRLTVT.

This clonotype was observed a single time. One base separates it from a far larger clone, so it is likely a read error. The genes are TRBV4-3 and TRBJ2-1; 10 bases are a match to TRBD2. V gave up 8 bases and J gave up 7 bases; unmatched junction bases: 8. CDR3 length: 14 residues. From germline, CDR1 is LGHNA and CDR2 YSLEER. CDR3 in amino acids: CASGQAGGRNEQFF. The CDR3 DNA sequence: TGCGCCAGCGGACAAGCGGGAGGGCGAAATGAGCAGTTCTTC.

This clonotype showed up just a few times. V usage is TRBV14 and J usage is TRBJ2-7; D is ambiguous. Trimming removed 3 bases from V and 3 bases from J, with 6 bases in between. The germline CDR1 and CDR2 sequences are SGHDN and FVKESK. The CDR3 is 12 amino acids. The CDR3 here is CASSQASYEQYF. As DNA, the CDR3 is TGTGCCAGCAGCCAGGCTAGCTACGAGCAGTACTTC.

Turning to this clonotype: The junction shows a germline mismatch at one end, possibly a read error. The chain joins TRBV15 to TRBJ2-5; no reliable D call. There are 15 residues in the CDR3. Germline values: CDR1 LNHNV, CDR2 YYDKDF (reference sequence). Written as DNA, the CDR3 is TGTGCCACCAGCAGAGATGGTGGCAGACAAGTGACCCAGTACTTC. Translation: CATSRDGGRQVTQYF.

This clonotype was counted ten times or more. The V call is TRBV7-9, the J call TRBJ2-7; D remains ambiguous. The CDR3 is 13 residues long. V was pared by 7 bases and J by 2 bases, with 12 bases between. Looked up from germline, CDR1 is SEHNR and CDR2 is FQNEAQ (reference sequence). Written as DNA, the CDR3 is TGTGCCAGCAACGACCCCTTGACCTACGAGCAGTACTTC. Its protein is CASNDPLTYEQYF.